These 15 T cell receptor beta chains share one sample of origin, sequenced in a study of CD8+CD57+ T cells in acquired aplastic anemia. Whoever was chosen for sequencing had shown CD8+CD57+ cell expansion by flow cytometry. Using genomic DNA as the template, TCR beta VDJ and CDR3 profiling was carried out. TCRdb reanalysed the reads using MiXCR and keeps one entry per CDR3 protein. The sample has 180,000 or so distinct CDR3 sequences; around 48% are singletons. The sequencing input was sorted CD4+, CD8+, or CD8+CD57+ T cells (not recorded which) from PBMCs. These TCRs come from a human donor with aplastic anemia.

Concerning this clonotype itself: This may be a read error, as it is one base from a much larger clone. The chain's CDR3 is CASRPDRGNEQLF. The CDR3 DNA follows: TGTGCCAGCAGACCGGACAGGGGAAATGAGCAGCTCTTC. The chain links TRBV5-4 to TRBJ2-1; 9 positions agree with TRBD1. The germline CDR1 and CDR2 sequences are SGHNT and YYREEE (reference sequence). This CDR3 is built from 13 residues.

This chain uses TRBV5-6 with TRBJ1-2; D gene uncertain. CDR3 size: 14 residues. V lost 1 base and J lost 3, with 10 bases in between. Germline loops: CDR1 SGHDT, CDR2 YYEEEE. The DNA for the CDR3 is TGTGCCAGCAGCTTGCCCCTCTCGGACTATGGCTACACCTTC. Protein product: CASSLPLSDYGYTF.

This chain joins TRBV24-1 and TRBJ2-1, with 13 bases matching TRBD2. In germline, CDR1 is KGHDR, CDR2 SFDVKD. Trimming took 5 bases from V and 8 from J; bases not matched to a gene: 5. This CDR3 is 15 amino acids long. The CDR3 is CATSARLAGGDEQFF. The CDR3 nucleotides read TGTGCCACCAGTGCTAGACTAGCGGGAGGAGATGAGCAGTTCTTC.

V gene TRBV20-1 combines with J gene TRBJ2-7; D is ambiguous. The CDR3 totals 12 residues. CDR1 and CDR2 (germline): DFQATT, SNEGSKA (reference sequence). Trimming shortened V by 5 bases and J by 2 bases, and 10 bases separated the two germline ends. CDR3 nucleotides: TGCAGTGCTCCTAGGTCCACCTACGAGCAGTACTTC. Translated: CSAPRSTYEQYF.

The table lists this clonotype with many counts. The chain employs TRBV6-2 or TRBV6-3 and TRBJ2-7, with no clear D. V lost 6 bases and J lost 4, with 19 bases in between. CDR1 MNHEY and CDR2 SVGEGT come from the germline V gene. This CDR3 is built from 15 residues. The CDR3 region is CASSPTPAIQYEQYF. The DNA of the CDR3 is TGTGCCAGCAGCCCGACCCCAGCCATACAGTACGAGCAGTACTTC.

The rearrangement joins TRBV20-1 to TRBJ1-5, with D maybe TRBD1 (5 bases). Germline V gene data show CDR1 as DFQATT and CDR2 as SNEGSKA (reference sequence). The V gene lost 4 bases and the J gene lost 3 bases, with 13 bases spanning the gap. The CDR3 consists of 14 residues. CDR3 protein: CSATPKGYNQPQHF. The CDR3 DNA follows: TGCAGTGCTACCCCGAAGGGGTACAATCAGCCCCAGCATTTT.

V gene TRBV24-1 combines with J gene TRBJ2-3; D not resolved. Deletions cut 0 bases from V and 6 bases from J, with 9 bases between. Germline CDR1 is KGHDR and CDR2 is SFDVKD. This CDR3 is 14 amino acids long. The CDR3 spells CATSDLGVYDTQYF. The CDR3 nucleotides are TGTGCCACCAGTGATTTGGGCGTTTACGATACGCAGTATTTT.

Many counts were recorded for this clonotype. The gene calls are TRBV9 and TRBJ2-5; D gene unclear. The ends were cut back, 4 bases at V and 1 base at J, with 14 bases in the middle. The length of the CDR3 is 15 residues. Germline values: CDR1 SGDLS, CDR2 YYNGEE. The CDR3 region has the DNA TGTGCCAGCAGCCCGTCCTCACACCCCCAAGAGACCCAGTACTTC. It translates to CASSPSSHPQETQYF.

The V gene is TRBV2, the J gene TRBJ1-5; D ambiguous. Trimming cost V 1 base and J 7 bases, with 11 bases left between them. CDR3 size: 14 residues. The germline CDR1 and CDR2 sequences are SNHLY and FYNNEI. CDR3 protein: CASSEEGIEQPQHF. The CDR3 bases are TGTGCCAGCAGTGAAGAAGGAATTGAGCAGCCCCAGCATTTT.

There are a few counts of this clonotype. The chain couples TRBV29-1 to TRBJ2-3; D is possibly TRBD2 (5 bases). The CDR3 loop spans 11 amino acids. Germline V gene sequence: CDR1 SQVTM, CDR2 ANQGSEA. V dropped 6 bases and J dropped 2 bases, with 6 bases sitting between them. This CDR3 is CSVGITDTQYF. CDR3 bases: TGCAGCGTCGGGATCACAGATACGCAGTATTTT.

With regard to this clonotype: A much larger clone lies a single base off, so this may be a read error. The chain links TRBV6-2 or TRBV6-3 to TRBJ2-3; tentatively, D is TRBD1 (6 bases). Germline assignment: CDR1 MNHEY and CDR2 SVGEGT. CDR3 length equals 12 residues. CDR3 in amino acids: CSCRGYTDAQYF. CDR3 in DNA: TGTTCCTGCAGGGGATACACAGATGCGCAGTATTTT.

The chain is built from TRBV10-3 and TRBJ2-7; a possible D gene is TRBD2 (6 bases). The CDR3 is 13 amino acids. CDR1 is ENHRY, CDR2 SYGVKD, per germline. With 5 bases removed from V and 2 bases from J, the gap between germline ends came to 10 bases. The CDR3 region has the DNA TGTGCCATCAGTAGAAGGGAGGCCTACGAGCAGTACTTC. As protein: CAISRREAYEQYF.

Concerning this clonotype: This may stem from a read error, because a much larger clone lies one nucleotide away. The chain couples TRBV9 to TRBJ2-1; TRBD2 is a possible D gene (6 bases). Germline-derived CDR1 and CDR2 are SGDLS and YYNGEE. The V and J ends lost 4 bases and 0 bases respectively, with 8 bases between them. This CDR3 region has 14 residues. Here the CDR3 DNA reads TGTGCCAGCAGCCGGGAGCTCTCCTACAATGAGCAGTTCTTC. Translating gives CASSRELSYNEQFF.

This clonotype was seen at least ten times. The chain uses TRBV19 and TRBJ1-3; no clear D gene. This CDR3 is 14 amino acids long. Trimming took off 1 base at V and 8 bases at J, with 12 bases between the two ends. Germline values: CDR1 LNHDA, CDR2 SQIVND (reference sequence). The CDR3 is CASSIVGGPDTIYF. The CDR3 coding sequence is TGTGCCAGTAGTATAGTAGGAGGACCGGACACCATATATTTT.

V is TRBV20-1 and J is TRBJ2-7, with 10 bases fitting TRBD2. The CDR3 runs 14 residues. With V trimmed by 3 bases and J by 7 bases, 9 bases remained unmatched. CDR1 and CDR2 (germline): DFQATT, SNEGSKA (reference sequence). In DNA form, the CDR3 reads TGCAGTGCTAGCCAGCCTAGCGGGGGCGGGGAGCAGTACTTC. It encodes CSASQPSGGGEQYF.